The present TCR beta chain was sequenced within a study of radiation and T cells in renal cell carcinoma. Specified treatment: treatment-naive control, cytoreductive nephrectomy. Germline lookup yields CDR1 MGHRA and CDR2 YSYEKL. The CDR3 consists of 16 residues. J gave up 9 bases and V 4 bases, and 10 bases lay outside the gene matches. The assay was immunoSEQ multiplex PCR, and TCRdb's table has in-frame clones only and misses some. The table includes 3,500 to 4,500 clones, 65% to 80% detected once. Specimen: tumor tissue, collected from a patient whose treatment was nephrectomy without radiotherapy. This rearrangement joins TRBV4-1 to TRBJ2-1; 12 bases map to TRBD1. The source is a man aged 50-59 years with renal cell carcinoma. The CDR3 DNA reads TGCGCCAGCAGCCTAAGCCCGGGACAGGGGGCCGGTGAGCAGTTCTTC. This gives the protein CASSLSPGQGAGEQFF.